Below, 25 T cell receptor beta chains from the same sample are listed, as sequenced in a study of T cells in Graves' hyperthyroidism and ophthalmopathy. Amplification yielded TCR beta CDR3 regions, with RNA transcripts as the source. The TCR CDR3 first-round RT-PCR relied on the HTBI primer set. One entry per CDR3 protein results from TCRdb running MiXCR on the multiplex PCR reads. This sample has about 500,000 distinct CDR3 sequences, with around 16% found just once. Sequencing was done on a sample of blood. These receptors came from a woman under 40 with Graves' ophthalmopathy.

This clonotype has more than one count but fewer than ten. V usage is TRBV6-2 or TRBV6-3 and J usage is TRBJ2-3; D gene unclear. Trimming took off 0 bases at V and 0 bases at J, with 10 bases between the two ends. The CDR3 sequence is 16 residues long. CDR1 MNHEY and CDR2 SVGEGT come from the germline V gene. In DNA form, the CDR3 reads TGTGCCAGCAGTTACTCGCCAGAAACTAGCACAGATACGCAGTATTTT. The encoded protein is CASSYSPETSTDTQYF.

The table lists this clonotype with many counts. The V call is TRBV11-2, the J call TRBJ2-6, with D possibly called TRBD1 or TRBD2 (5 bases each). V dropped 4 bases and J dropped 0 bases, with 19 bases sitting between them. Germline V gene sequence: CDR1 SGHAT, CDR2 FQNNGV. The CDR3 spans 19 residues. DNA of the CDR3: TGTGCCAGCAGCTCCACATGGGGGACGCAAAGCTCTGGGGCCAACGTCCTGACTTTC. As protein: CASSSTWGTQSSGANVLTF.

This clonotype was seen many times. The chain joins TRBV18 to TRBJ2-2; D is undetermined. CDR3 length: 15 amino acids. CDR1 and CDR2 from the germline V gene are KGHSH and LQKENI. V was pared by 4 bases and J by 2 bases, with 11 bases between. The CDR3 spells CASSRRQINTGELFF. For the CDR3, the DNA is TGTGCCAGCTCACGAAGACAAATCAACACCGGGGAGCTGTTTTTT.

This clonotype has at least ten counts. V gene TRBV2 combines with J gene TRBJ2-1; 7 nucleotides align to TRBD2. The CDR3 is 15 residues long. CDR1 and CDR2 (germline): SNHLY, FYNNEI. The V gene end was trimmed by 5 bases and the J gene end by 4 bases; junction bases not matched to a gene: 8. DNA of the CDR3: TGTGCCAGCAGTAGAGGCGGGAGAAGGTACAATGAGCAGTTCTTC. Its translation: CASSRGGRRYNEQFF.

The chain is built from TRBV4-3 and TRBJ2-3; D possibly matches TRBD1 or TRBD2 (5 bases each). Trimming took 1 base from V and 4 from J, leaving 12 bases between them. CDR3 length: 15 residues. Germline V gene lookup returns CDR1 LGHNA and CDR2 YSLEER. CDR3 protein: CASSQGGDPADTQYF. The CDR3 DNA follows: TGCGCCAGCAGCCAAGGAGGGGACCCTGCAGATACGCAGTATTTT.

Notes on this clonotype: A single base separates this from a much larger clone, so it may be a read error. The rearrangement uses TRBV6-1 and TRBJ1-2; tentatively, D is TRBD1 (5 bases). The CDR3 is 15 amino acids. Germline V CDR1 and CDR2: MNHNS, SASEGT. Deletions cut 3 bases from V and 6 bases from J, with 17 bases between. The CDR3 region has the DNA TGTGCCAGCAGTGACCGGGGCAGGAGACTTGATGGCTACACCTTC. Amino acids: CASSDRGRRLDGYTF.

V gene TRBV4-3 combines with J gene TRBJ1-4; D is possibly TRBD1 (5 bases). The germline V gene has CDR1 LGHNA and CDR2 YSLEER. Trimming left V 1 base short and J 0 bases short, with 6 bases between. CDR3 length: 15 residues. DNA for the CDR3: TGCGCCAGCAGCCAAGTGACAGCAACTAATGAAAAACTGTTTTTT. Protein sequence: CASSQVTATNEKLFF.

This clonotype has at least ten counts. The DNA of the CDR3 is TGTGCCAGCAGTACTGGACAGGGGTACACTGAAGCTTTCTTT. It encodes CASSTGQGYTEAFF. The chain is built from TRBV2 and TRBJ1-1; 9 bases match TRBD1. This CDR3 region has 14 residues. V lost 5 bases and J lost 3; bases outside the gene matches: 4. The germline V gene has CDR1 SNHLY and CDR2 FYNNEI.

This clonotype was observed a few times. Its ends do not fully match the called genes, so a read error is possible. The rearrangement uses TRBV2 and TRBJ2-1, with 8 bases matching TRBD2. Germline V gives CDR1 SNHLY, CDR2 FYNNEI. The CDR3 is made up of 15 amino acids. The CDR3 DNA sequence: TGTGCCAGCAGGTCCACTAGCGGCTCCTACAATGGGCAGTTCTTC. Protein product: CASRSTSGSYNGQFF.

This clonotype has a count of ten or more. The chain employs TRBV30 and TRBJ2-1; D call uncertain. The CDR3 extends over 15 amino acids. Per the germline V gene, CDR1 is GTSNPN and CDR2 is SVGIG (reference sequence). The V and J ends lost 2 bases and 9 bases respectively, with 20 bases between them. CDR3 amino acids: CAWSSRHPLQFEQFF. The CDR3 region has the DNA TGTGCCTGGAGTAGTCGGCATCCCCTCCAGTTTGAGCAGTTCTTC.

In its sample, this clonotype was seen many times. DNA of the CDR3: TGCGCCAGCAGCTGGTCTGACCGCACAGATACGCAGTATTTT. This encodes CASSWSDRTDTQYF. The chain links TRBV5-1 to TRBJ2-3; D is undetermined. Trimming pared 3 bases from V and 1 base from J, leaving 9 bases between. This CDR3 spans 14 amino acids. CDR1 and CDR2 from the germline V gene are SGHRS and YFSETQ.

In this sample, this clonotype turned up many times. V gene TRBV5-1 combines with J gene TRBJ2-3, with 8 bases that match TRBD2. Trimming took 3 bases from V and 4 from J; bases not matched to a gene: 10. Germline V gene data show CDR1 as SGHRS and CDR2 as YFSETQ. CDR3 length: 16 residues. DNA for the CDR3: TGCGCCAGCAGCTCCGGAGCGCGCGGGAGGCCAGATACGCAGTATTTT. This gives the protein CASSSGARGRPDTQYF.

V gene TRBV11-1 combines with J gene TRBJ2-1, with 11 bases that match TRBD2. V lost 5 bases and J lost 5; bases outside the gene matches: 8. The germline V gene has CDR1 SGHAT and CDR2 FQDESV (reference sequence). The CDR3 loop spans 16 amino acids. Here the CDR3 reads CASSQGSSGRNNEQFF. CDR3 DNA: TGTGCCAGCAGCCAAGGGTCTAGCGGGAGGAACAATGAGCAGTTCTTC.

The chain links TRBV6-1 to TRBJ2-5, with D unclear. CDR3 size: 15 residues. Germline lookup yields CDR1 MNHNS and CDR2 SASEGT. V was pared by 5 bases and J by 4 bases, with 17 bases between. The CDR3 nucleotides are TGTGCCAGCAGTTCCCCTAACAAGGGCTCAGAGACCCAGTACTTC. Translated, it gives CASSSPNKGSETQYF.

The chain combines TRBV7-3 with TRBJ2-7; TRBD1 agrees at 7 bases. Germline CDR1 SGHTA, CDR2 FQGTGA. This CDR3 is 14 amino acids long. Trimming at V came to 2 bases and at J to 6 bases, leaving 7 bases not matched to a gene. CDR3 DNA sequence: TGTGCCAGCAGCTTACAGGGGGTCCGAGGCGAGCAGTACTTC. Residues: CASSLQGVRGEQYF. Full variable domain (outside the CDR3, taken from reference TRBV7-3 and TRBJ2-7): GAGVSQTPSNKVTEKGKYVELRCDPISGHTALYWYRQSLGQGPEFLIYFQGTGAADDSGLPNDRFFAVRPEGSVSTLKIQRTERGDSAVYLCASSLQGVRGEQYFGPGTRLTVT.

The chain recombines TRBV7-8 with TRBJ2-2; 8 nucleotides align to TRBD2. The CDR3 is 15 residues long. In germline, CDR1 is SGHVS, CDR2 FQNEAQ. Losses at the gene ends were 5 bases for V and 5 bases for J; bases not matched to a gene: 7. The CDR3 sequence is CASSPGGVRTGELFF. CDR3 coding DNA: TGTGCCAGCAGCCCGGGAGGGGTCAGAACCGGGGAGCTGTTTTTT.

The chain has TRBV24-1 and TRBJ2-3; tentatively, D is TRBD2 (6 bases). V was cut by 5 bases and J by 0 bases, with 20 bases left in between. The CDR3 totals 18 residues. Germline V gives CDR1 KGHDR, CDR2 SFDVKD. The CDR3 nucleotides are TGTGCCACCAGTGGGCGCGAAGACGATGGAGGGAGCACAGATACGCAGTATTTT. Translation: CATSGREDDGGSTDTQYF.

This clonotype was counted many times. The chain couples TRBV5-1 to TRBJ2-7; 11 bases align to TRBD2. J lost 0 bases, V lost 0 bases, and 2 bases had no gene match. From germline, CDR1 is SGHRS and CDR2 YFSETQ. The CDR3 has 16 residues. CDR3 DNA: TGCGCCAGCAGCTTGGCGGGACTAGCGGCCTCCTACGAGCAGTACTTC. Translated, it gives CASSLAGLAASYEQYF. The whole variable domain, filled in from reference TRBV5-1 and TRBJ2-7, reads KAGVTQTPRYLIKTRGQQVTLSCSPISGHRSVSWYQQTPGQGLQFLFEYFSETQRNKGNFPGRFSGRQFSNSRSEMNVSTLELGDSALYLCASSLAGLAASYEQYFGPGTRLTVT.

This clonotype was recorded at least ten times. The V call is TRBV6-2 or TRBV6-3, the J call TRBJ2-1; 9 bases map to TRBD2. The CDR3 runs to 20 residues. The V gene's germline CDR1 is MNHEY and CDR2 SVGEGT. V lost 7 bases to trimming and J lost 0 bases; unmatched junction nucleotides: 19. In DNA form, the CDR3 reads TGTGCCAGCACTTCGGGGATGCTACGACTAGCGGATAGCTCCTACAATGAGCAGTTCTTC. It yields the protein CASTSGMLRLADSSYNEQFF.

Only a few counts were recorded for this clonotype. The chain links TRBV30 to TRBJ1-3; a possible D gene is TRBD1 (5 bases). The CDR3 length is 16 residues. CDR1 and CDR2 from the germline V gene are GTSNPN and SVGIG (reference sequence). Trimming shortened V by 3 bases and J by 0 bases, and 15 bases separated the two germline ends. The CDR3 DNA is TGTGCCTGGAGCGCGATACAGGTCTTCTCTGGAAACACCATATATTTT. Encoded protein: CAWSAIQVFSGNTIYF. The whole variable domain, remainder taken from reference TRBV30 and TRBJ1-3, is SQTIHQWPATLVQPVGSPLSLECTVEGTSNPNLYWYRQAAGRGLQLLFYSVGIGQISSEVPQNLSASRPQDRQFILSSKKLLLSDSGFYLCAWSAIQVFSGNTIYFGEGSWLTVV.

This chain connects TRBV20-1 to TRBJ2-7; maybe TRBD1 (5 bases). The CDR3 loop spans 12 amino acids. Germline V lookup: CDR1 DFQATT, CDR2 SNEGSKA (reference sequence). Here the CDR3 reads CSLYQGTSEQYF. CDR3 nucleotides: TGCAGCCTTTACCAGGGAACGAGCGAGCAGTACTTC.

A word on this clonotype: A much larger clone differs from this one at a single base, so this may be a read error. The gene calls are TRBV7-2 and TRBJ1-5; D not certain. The CDR3 length is 13 residues. V was clipped by 2 bases and J by 6 bases, with 8 bases between them. CDR1 is SGHTA, CDR2 FQGNSA, per germline. CDR3 sequence: CASSLQFIQPQHF. CDR3 coding DNA: TGTGCCAGCAGCTTACAGTTCATTCAGCCCCAGCATTTT.

This clonotype was found a few times. This chain uses TRBV24-1 with TRBJ1-1; D call uncertain. CDR3 length equals 13 residues. CDR1 is KGHDR and CDR2 is SFDVKD in the germline V gene. The V and J ends lost 0 bases and 7 bases respectively, with 8 bases between them. CDR3 sequence (DNA): TGTGCCACCAGTGATTTGGAAGGGAATGAAGCTTTCTTT. Translating gives CATSDLEGNEAFF.

The genes are TRBV4-3 and TRBJ2-4; no definite D call. Germline loops: CDR1 LGHNA, CDR2 YSLEER. Trimming pared 2 bases from V and 9 bases from J, leaving 11 bases between. CDR3 length: 13 amino acids. CDR3 sequence (DNA): TGCGCCAGCAGCCAAACCCGGTCGGGCATTCAGTACTTC. Translating it yields CASSQTRSGIQYF.

This clonotype was detected many times. V gene TRBV9 combines with J gene TRBJ2-5; D may be TRBD1 or TRBD2 (5 bases each). The germline V gene encodes CDR1 SGDLS and CDR2 YYNGEE. The CDR3 has 12 residues. Trimming took off 5 bases at V and 3 bases at J, with 8 bases between the two ends. The CDR3 sequence: CASSVGEETQYF. For the CDR3, the DNA is TGTGCCAGCAGTGTGGGGGAAGAGACCCAGTACTTC.